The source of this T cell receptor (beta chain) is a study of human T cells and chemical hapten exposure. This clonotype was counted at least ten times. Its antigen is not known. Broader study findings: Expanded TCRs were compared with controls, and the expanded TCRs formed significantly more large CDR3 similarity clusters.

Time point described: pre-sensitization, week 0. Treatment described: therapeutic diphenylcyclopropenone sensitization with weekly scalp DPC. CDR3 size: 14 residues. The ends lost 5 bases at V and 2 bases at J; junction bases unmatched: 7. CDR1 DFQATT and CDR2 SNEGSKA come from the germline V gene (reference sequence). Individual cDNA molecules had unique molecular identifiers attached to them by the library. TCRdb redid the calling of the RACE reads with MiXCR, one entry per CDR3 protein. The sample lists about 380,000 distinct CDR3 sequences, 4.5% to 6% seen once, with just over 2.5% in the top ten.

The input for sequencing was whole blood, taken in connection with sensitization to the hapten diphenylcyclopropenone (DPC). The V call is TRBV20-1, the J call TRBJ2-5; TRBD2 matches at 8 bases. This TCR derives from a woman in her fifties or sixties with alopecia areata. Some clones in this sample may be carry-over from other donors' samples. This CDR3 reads CSAGVAGIQETQYF. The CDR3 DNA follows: TGCAGTGCTGGGGTAGCGGGGATTCAAGAGACCCAGTACTTC.